This TCR beta chain is drawn from a study of cytomegalovirus exposure and HLA in healthy donors. Primers: 60 Vbeta forward and 13 Jbeta reverse. Assay used: immunoSEQ multiplex PCR; TCRdb lists only in-frame clones, some missing. The table lists approximately 100,000 clones, roughly 84% of them singletons, with roughly 1.2% in the top ten. CDR1 is GTSNPN and CDR2 is SVGIG in the germline V gene (reference sequence). This CDR3 region has 16 residues. V dropped 5 bases and J dropped 4; count of bases not matched to a gene: 10. The J gene is TRBJ1-3, the V gene TRBV30; 11 bases agree with TRBD1. The sample consisted of PBMCs. This clonotype was obtained from a woman aged 18-29 years in good health and CMV-seronegative. The CDR3 bases are TGTGCCTGGGAGTCGGGACAGGGGGTCCCGGGAAACACCATATATTTT. Amino acids: CAWESGQGVPGNTIYF.